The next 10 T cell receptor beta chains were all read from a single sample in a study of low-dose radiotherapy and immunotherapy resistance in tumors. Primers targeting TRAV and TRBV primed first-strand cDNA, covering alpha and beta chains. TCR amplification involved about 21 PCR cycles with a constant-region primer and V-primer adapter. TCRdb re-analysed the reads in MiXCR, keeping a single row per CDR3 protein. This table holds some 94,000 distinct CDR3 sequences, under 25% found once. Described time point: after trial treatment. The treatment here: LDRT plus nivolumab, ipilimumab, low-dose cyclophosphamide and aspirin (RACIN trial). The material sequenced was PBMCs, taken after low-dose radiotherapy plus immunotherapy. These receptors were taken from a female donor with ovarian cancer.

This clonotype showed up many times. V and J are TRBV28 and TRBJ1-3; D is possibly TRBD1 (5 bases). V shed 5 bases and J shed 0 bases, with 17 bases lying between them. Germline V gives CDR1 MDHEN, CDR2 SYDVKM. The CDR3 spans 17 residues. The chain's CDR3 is CASSNWDRSASGNTIYF. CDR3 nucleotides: TGTGCCAGCAGTAACTGGGACCGCTCCGCCTCTGGAAACACCATATATTTT.

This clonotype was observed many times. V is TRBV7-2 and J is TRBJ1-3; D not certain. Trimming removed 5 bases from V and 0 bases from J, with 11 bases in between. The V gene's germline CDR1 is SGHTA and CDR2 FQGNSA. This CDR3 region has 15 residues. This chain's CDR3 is CASSTDASSGNTIYF. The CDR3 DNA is TGTGCCAGCAGCACGGACGCAAGCTCTGGAAACACCATATATTTT.

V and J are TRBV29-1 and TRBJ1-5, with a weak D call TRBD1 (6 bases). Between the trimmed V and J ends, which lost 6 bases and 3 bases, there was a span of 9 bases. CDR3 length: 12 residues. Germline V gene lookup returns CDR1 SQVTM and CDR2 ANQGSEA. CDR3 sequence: CSVRGFNQPQHF. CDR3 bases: TGCAGCGTGAGGGGGTTCAATCAGCCCCAGCATTTT. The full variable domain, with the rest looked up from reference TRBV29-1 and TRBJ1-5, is SAVISQKPSRDICQRGTSLTIQCQVDSQVTMMFWYRQQPGQSLTLIATANQGSEATYESGFVIDKFPISRPNLTFSTLTVSNMSPEDSSIYLCSVRGFNQPQHFGDGTRLSIL.

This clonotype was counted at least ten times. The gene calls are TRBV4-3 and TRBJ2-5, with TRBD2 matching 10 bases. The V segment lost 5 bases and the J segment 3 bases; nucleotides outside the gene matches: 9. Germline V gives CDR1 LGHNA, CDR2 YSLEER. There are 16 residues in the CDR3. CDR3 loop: CASSARLAGRKETQYF. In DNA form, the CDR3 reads TGCGCCAGCAGCGCAAGACTAGCGGGTCGGAAAGAGACCCAGTACTTC.

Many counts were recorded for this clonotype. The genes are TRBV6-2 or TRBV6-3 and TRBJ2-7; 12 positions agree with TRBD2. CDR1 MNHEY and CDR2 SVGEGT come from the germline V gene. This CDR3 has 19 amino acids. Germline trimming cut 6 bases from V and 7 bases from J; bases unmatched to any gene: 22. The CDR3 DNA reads TGTGCCAGCAGGCCGTCGACTTTACTAGCGGGGGGCCCTAGCAAGGAGCAGTACTTC. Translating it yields CASRPSTLLAGGPSKEQYF.

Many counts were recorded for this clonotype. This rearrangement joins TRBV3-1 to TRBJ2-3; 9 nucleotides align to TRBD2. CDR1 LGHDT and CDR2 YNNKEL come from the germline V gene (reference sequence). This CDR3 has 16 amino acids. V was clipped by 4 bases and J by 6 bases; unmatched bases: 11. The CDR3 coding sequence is TGTGCCAGCAGCCCAGATCTAGCGGGGTCGATGGATACGCAGTATTTT. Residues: CASSPDLAGSMDTQYF.

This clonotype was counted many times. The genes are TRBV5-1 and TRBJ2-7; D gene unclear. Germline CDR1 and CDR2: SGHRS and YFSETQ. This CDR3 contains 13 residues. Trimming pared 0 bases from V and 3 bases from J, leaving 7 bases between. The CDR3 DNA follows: TGCGCCAGCAGCTTGGAAAACAGCTACGAGCAGTACTTC. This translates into CASSLENSYEQYF. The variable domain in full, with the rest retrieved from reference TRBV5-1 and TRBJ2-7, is KAGVTQTPRYLIKTRGQQVTLSCSPISGHRSVSWYQQTPGQGLQFLFEYFSETQRNKGNFPGRFSGRQFSNSRSEMNVSTLELGDSALYLCASSLENSYEQYFGPGTRLTVT.

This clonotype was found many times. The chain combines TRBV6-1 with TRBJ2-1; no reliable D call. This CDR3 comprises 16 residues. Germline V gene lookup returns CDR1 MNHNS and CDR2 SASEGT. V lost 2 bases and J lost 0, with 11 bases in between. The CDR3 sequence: CASSEFDRSSYNEQFF. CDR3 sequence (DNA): TGTGCCAGCAGTGAATTCGACCGGAGCTCCTACAATGAGCAGTTCTTC.

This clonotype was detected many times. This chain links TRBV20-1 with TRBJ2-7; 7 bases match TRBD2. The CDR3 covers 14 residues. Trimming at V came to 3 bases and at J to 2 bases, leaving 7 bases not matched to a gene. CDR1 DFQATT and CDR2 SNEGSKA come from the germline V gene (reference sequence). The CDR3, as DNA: TGCAGTGCTAGGGGAGGGAAGCCAACCTACGAGCAGTACTTC. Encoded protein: CSARGGKPTYEQYF.

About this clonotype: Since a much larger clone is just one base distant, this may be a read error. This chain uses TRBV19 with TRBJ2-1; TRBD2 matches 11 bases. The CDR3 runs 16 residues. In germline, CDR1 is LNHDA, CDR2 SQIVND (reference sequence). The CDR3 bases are TGTGGCAGTAGTATAGAGACTAGCGGGGCATTCAATGAGCAGTTCTTC. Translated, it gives CGSSIETSGAFNEQFF.